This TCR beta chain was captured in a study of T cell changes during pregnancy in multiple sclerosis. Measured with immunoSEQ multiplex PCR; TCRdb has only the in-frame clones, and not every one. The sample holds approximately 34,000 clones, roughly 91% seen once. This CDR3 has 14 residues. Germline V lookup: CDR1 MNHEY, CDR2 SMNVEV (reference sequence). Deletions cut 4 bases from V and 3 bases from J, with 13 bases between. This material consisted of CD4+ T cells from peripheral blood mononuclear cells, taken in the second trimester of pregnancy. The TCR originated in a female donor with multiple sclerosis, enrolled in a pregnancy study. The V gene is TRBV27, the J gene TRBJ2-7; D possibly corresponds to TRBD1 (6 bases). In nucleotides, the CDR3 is TGTGCCAGCAGTTCAAGGGACAAGAACTACGAGCAGTACTTC. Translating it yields CASSSRDKNYEQYF.